This section outlines one T cell receptor (beta chain) sequence together with its context. The antigen remains undetermined. Germline CDR1 KGHDR, CDR2 SFDVKD. The CDR3 consists of 16 residues. This specimen comes from a study of T cell clusters in autoimmune cytopenias. General observations from the study: Active autoimmune hepatitis patients had approximately 3-fold fewer exclusive TRB clusters than healthy donors.

One tube held mixed TRB-A and TRB-B primer pools for touch-down PCR. TCRdb reanalyzed the multiplex PCR reads, giving one entry per CDR3 protein sequence and no DNA. The sample table sets out 3,000 to 4,000 distinct CDR3 sequences. Each sample's input was about 250 ng genomic DNA, 35,000 to 40,000 genome equivalents. The same sample was also studied in work on T cell repertoires in aging, cancer and after chemotherapy. As that study records: Six age groups, ranging from 30 or younger to 70 or older, included the donors. Healthy donor repertoires were recorded over several months to years and showed clear clonal overlap. Rebound thymic output was suggested by rising median generation probability during chemotherapy in each cancer cohort.

The rearrangement links TRBV24-1 to TRBJ2-3; the D call from TCRdb, TRBD2, cannot be confirmed without DNA. The specimen sequenced was peripheral blood. This TCR came from a human donor in good health. CDR3 amino acids: CATSDASVSSTDTQYF.